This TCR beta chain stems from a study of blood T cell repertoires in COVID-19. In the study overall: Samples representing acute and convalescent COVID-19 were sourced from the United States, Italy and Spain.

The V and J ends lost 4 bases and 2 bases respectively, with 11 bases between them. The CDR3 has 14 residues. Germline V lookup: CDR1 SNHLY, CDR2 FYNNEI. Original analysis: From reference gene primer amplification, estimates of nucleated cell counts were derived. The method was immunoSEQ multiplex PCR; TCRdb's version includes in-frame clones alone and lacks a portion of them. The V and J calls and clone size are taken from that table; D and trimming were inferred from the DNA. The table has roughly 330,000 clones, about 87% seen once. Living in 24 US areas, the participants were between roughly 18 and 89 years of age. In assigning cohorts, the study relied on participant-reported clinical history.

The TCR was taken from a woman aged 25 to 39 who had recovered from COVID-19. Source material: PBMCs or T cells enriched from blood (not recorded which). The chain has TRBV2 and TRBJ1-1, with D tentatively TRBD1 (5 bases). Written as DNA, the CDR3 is TGTGCCAGCAGTGTCGGGGGGAGAAACACTGAAGCTTTCTTT. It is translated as CASSVGGRNTEAFF.